These T cell receptor beta chains were read from a single sample in a study of CD8+ T cells in alopecia areata. Assay used: immunoSEQ multiplex PCR; TCRdb lists only in-frame clones, some missing. The data contain about 100,000 clones, 44% of them singletons. Source: CD8+ T cells sorted from blood, taken at week 24, from a patient treated with tofacitinib. These receptors were obtained from a human donor with alopecia areata. The CDR3 runs from the conserved cysteine through the conserved F or W. A D gene is named only where the DNA matches it firmly. For some rows the clone size is stated as once, few or many, or as a class when expanded; others skip it.

cdr3_nt: TGTGCCAGCAGCCTTAAGACTAGCGGGCCCCTAGGGGAGCAGTTCTTC
cdr3_aa: CASSLKTSGPLGEQFF
clone_size: few
j_call: TRBJ2-1
v_call: TRBV7-9
d_call: TRBD2

cdr3_nt: TGTGCCAGCAGCTTTAGTCAAGTTGAGCAGTTCTTC
cdr3_aa: CASSFSQVEQFF
clone_size: NA
j_call: TRBJ2-1
v_call: TRBV7-9
d_call: NA

cdr3_nt: TGTGCCAGCAGCGCTACTAGCGGGAGGTCAGATACGCAGTATTTT
cdr3_aa: CASSATSGRSDTQYF
clone_size: few
j_call: TRBJ2-3
v_call: TRBV9
d_call: TRBD2

cdr3_nt: TGTGCCAGCGGGGATGGGATCACAAGGGAGCAGTACTTC
cdr3_aa: CASGDGITREQYF
clone_size: NA
j_call: TRBJ2-7
v_call: TRBV6-1
d_call: NA

cdr3_nt: TGTGCCAGCAGCAGACAGGGGCAGGCGTTAGCCAAAAACATTCAGTACTTC
cdr3_aa: CASSRQGQALAKNIQYF
clone_size: few
j_call: TRBJ2-4
v_call: TRBV21-1
d_call: NA

cdr3_nt: TGTGCCAGTAGTTGGCGGGAATCCTACAATGAGCAGTTCTTC
cdr3_aa: CASSWRESYNEQFF
clone_size: NA
j_call: TRBJ2-1
v_call: TRBV19
d_call: NA

cdr3_nt: TGCAGCGTTGAAGAACCTACTAGCGGCCTACAAGAGACCCAGTACTTC
cdr3_aa: CSVEEPTSGLQETQYF
clone_size: few
j_call: TRBJ2-5
v_call: TRBV29-1
d_call: TRBD2

cdr3_nt: TGTGCCAGCAGCTCCCGAGATACGCAGTATTTT
cdr3_aa: CASSSRDTQYF
clone_size: NA
j_call: TRBJ2-3
v_call: TRBV11-1
d_call: NA

cdr3_nt: TGTGCCACCAGCAGAGCCCCTGCCAGGGCCTCCTACAATGAGCAGTTCTTC
cdr3_aa: CATSRAPARASYNEQFF
clone_size: few
j_call: TRBJ2-1
v_call: TRBV15
d_call: NA

cdr3_nt: TGTGCCAGCAGTTTAAGGGGGATGCGAGGGAACATTCAGTACTTC
cdr3_aa: CASSLRGMRGNIQYF
clone_size: NA
j_call: TRBJ2-4
v_call: TRBV27
d_call: NA

cdr3_nt: TGCGCCAGCAGCAATCACTTGGACAGGGGGCAAGGCGGGGAGCTGTTTTTT
cdr3_aa: CASSNHLDRGQGGELFF
clone_size: NA
j_call: TRBJ2-2
v_call: TRBV4-1
d_call: TRBD1

cdr3_nt: TGTGCCAGCTCTCAAGGACTAGCGGGAGGGCCGACCCTGACCGGGGAGCTGTTTTTT
cdr3_aa: CASSQGLAGGPTLTGELFF
clone_size: few
j_call: TRBJ2-2
v_call: TRBV18
d_call: TRBD2

cdr3_nt: TGCAGCGTGAGCTCGGACGGCGTAAAATATGGCTACACCTTC
cdr3_aa: CSVSSDGVKYGYTF
clone_size: NA
j_call: TRBJ1-2
v_call: TRBV29-1
d_call: NA

cdr3_nt: TGTGCCAGCAGTCCCTACGGGCAGACCCAAGAGACCCAGTACTTC
cdr3_aa: CASSPYGQTQETQYF
clone_size: NA
j_call: TRBJ2-5
v_call: TRBV27
d_call: NA

cdr3_nt: TGTGCCAGCAGCCGCCCCCCCGGGACATCTAAAGAGACCCAGTACTTC
cdr3_aa: CASSRPPGTSKETQYF
clone_size: NA
j_call: TRBJ2-5
v_call: TRBV7-8
d_call: NA

cdr3_nt: TGTGCCAGCAGCTGGGGACTAGCGGAGCCCTACGAGCAGTACTTC
cdr3_aa: CASSWGLAEPYEQYF
clone_size: few
j_call: TRBJ2-7
v_call: TRBV7-9
d_call: TRBD2